A selection of T cell receptor beta chains follows, all from one sample in a study of regulatory T cells in long-lasting Graves disease. TCRdb re-derived calls from the multiplex PCR reads in MiXCR, one entry per CDR3 protein. This sample has over 500,000 distinct CDR3 sequences, with roughly 16% found just once. These data were likewise used in another study, on T cells in Graves' hyperthyroidism and ophthalmopathy.

This material consisted of peripheral blood mononuclear cells (PBMCs), taken at new diagnosis, from a patient treated with antithyroid drugs. These receptors were taken from a man in his late teens or twenties with Graves disease. CDR3s include the opening cysteine and the closing phenylalanine or tryptophan. A D gene is named only where the DNA matches it firmly.

J gene,V gene,D gene,CDR3 protein
TRBJ2-2,TRBV5-1,TRBD2,CASSLALAGGDLDTGELFF
TRBJ1-1,TRBV28,.,CASRPGTEYTEAFF
TRBJ1-4,TRBV20-1,.,CSATERATNEKLFF
TRBJ2-7,TRBV20-1,TRBD1,CSARDPRQGTYEQYF
TRBJ2-2,TRBV27,.,CASSHRVPGELFF
TRBJ2-4,TRBV28,.,CASSWEAAKNIQYF
TRBJ2-2,TRBV7-9,.,CASRYTEGEDPANTGELFF
TRBJ1-5,TRBV7-9,.,CASRKGFNQPQHF
TRBJ1-5,TRBV5-5,TRBD1,CASSFYIGTGIQPQHF
TRBJ2-1,TRBV19,TRBD2,CASSIDPGRLAGEQFF
TRBJ2-1,TRBV27,.,CASGYWGEQFF
TRBJ2-3,TRBV5-1,.,CASGGGGHADTQYF
TRBJ1-5,TRBV7-2,.,CASSLGGTGQPQHF
TRBJ2-3,TRBV10-3,TRBD1,CAIRQGAGDTQYF
TRBJ1-3,TRBV27,.,CASSPRTPSGNTIYF
TRBJ2-1,TRBV28,TRBD2,CASSSPSGRGSNEQFF
TRBJ2-3,TRBV11-3,TRBD2,CASSLITSGDTQYF
TRBJ1-4,TRBV5-6,.,CASSLDPTTNEKLFF
TRBJ2-1,TRBV7-2,TRBD2,CASSLGLAGVNEQFF
TRBJ1-6,TRBV2,TRBD1,CASSETWTGNNSPLHF
TRBJ1-2,TRBV29-1,TRBD1,CSVVPQGAEGYTF
TRBJ2-1,TRBV5-1,TRBD2,CASRAARGSMLFF
TRBJ2-1,TRBV20-1,.,CSAGRQSSYNEQFF
TRBJ2-7,TRBV27,.,CASSLVLTGGGSYEQYF
TRBJ2-1,TRBV19,TRBD1,CASSTYPGQDNEQLF